The next 30 T cell receptor beta chains were all read from a single sample in a study of beta chain features in type 1 diabetes. Reverse transcribing all isolated RNA meant expressed TCRB transcripts were sequenced. Produced via immunoSEQ multiplex PCR; TCRdb's table is partial and in-frame only. The sample includes 130,000 to 150,000 clones, roughly 48% of them seen just once. The material sequenced was Tregs from blood. The source is a man aged 18 to 30 in good health.

The table lists this clone with a few counts. The chain links TRBV4-1 to TRBJ2-5; the D gene is possibly TRBD2 (5 bases). The J call is doubtful: the DNA matches TRBJ2-7 better. The length of the CDR3 is 16 residues. Per the germline V gene, CDR1 is MGHRA and CDR2 is YSYEKL. In DNA, the CDR3 is TGCGCCAGCAGCCAAGATCCGGGGTCTAAAAACTACGAGCAGTACTTC. Translating it yields CASSQDPGSKNYEQYF.

The V call is TRBV6-1, the J call TRBJ2-4; TRBD1 is a possible D gene (5 bases). CDR1 MNHNS and CDR2 SASEGT come from the germline V gene. V gave up 5 bases and J gave up 7 bases, with 18 bases separating them. The CDR3 spans 15 residues. The CDR3 here is CASSPQGHMGNIQYF. CDR3 in DNA: TGTGCCAGCAGTCCCCAAGGACACATGGGGAACATTCAGTACTTC.

V is TRBV7-2 and J is TRBJ2-2; D unclear. Germline V lookup: CDR1 SGHTA, CDR2 FQGNSA. This CDR3 has 14 amino acids. V was shortened by 1 base and J by 6 bases, with 9 bases between the two germline ends. The DNA for the CDR3 is TGTGCCAGCAGCTTAGAACGCGCCGCCGGGGAGCTGTTTTTT. Protein: CASSLERAAGELFF.

This clone has a handful of counts. The CDR3 loop is CASSDWTESYNEQFF. DNA for the CDR3: TGTGCCAGCAGTGACTGGACAGAATCCTACAATGAGCAGTTCTTC. V and J are TRBV6-1 and TRBJ2-1; D is perhaps TRBD1 (6 bases). The germline V and J ends were trimmed by 3 bases and 1 base, with 10 bases remaining between them. The CDR3 has 15 amino acids. Germline V CDR1 and CDR2: MNHNS, SASEGT.

J is TRBJ2-1 and V is TRBV4-1; TRBD1 might be the D (5 bases). Germline V gives CDR1 MGHRA, CDR2 YSYEKL. This CDR3 is 13 amino acids long. V was cut by 2 bases and J by 7 bases, with 9 bases left in between. This CDR3 is CASSQRQTNEQFF. The DNA of the CDR3 is TGCGCCAGCAGCCAACGACAGACGAATGAGCAGTTCTTC.

Notes on this clone: The same CDR3 arises from other DNA sequences in this sample as well. This chain joins TRBV7-2 and TRBJ2-2; unclear D gene. In germline, CDR1 is SGHTA, CDR2 FQGNSA. V was shortened by 5 bases and J by 5 bases, with 6 bases between the two germline ends. The CDR3 extends over 12 amino acids. CDR3 nucleotide sequence: TGTGCCAGCAGCCTACTAACCGGGGAGCTGTTTTTT. Translation: CASSLLTGELFF.

The chain couples TRBV28 to TRBJ2-3; possible D gene TRBD2, 5 bases. Germline lookup yields CDR1 MDHEN and CDR2 SYDVKM. The CDR3 spans 14 residues. With 6 bases removed from V and 2 bases from J, the gap between germline ends came to 12 bases. The CDR3 DNA is TGTGCCAGCAGATCGAGGGATAACACAGATACGCAGTATTTT. This gives the protein CASRSRDNTDTQYF.

This chain connects TRBV29-1 to TRBJ1-1; 7 bases are shared with TRBD1. The V gene's germline CDR1 is SQVTM and CDR2 ANQGSEA. V gave up 6 bases and J gave up 6 bases; unmatched junction bases: 10. The CDR3 contains 13 residues. The CDR3 protein is CSVDRVGWAEAFF. The CDR3 nucleotides read TGCAGCGTAGACAGGGTGGGATGGGCTGAAGCTTTCTTT.

J is TRBJ2-2 and V is TRBV27, with unresolved D. CDR3 length equals 13 residues. V was trimmed by 6 bases and J by 1 base, leaving 6 bases between them. The V gene's germline CDR1 is MNHEY and CDR2 SMNVEV (reference sequence). As DNA, the CDR3 is TGTGCCAGCAGCACAAGGAACACCGGGGAGCTGTTTTTT. As protein: CASSTRNTGELFF.

V usage is TRBV29-1 and J usage is TRBJ1-1; D is uncertain. This CDR3 spans 11 amino acids. V lost 6 bases and J lost 8, with 13 bases in between. From germline, CDR1 is SQVTM and CDR2 ANQGSEA. The CDR3 coding sequence is TGCAGCGTGGTTAGGAGCGTAGAAGCTTTCTTT. This sequence encodes CSVVRSVEAFF.

This clone showed up just a few times. This chain connects TRBV29-1 to TRBJ2-7, with 11 bases lining up with TRBD2. V trimming: 1 base; J trimming: 5 bases; junction bases outside the gene matches: 10. The germline CDR1 and CDR2 sequences are SQVTM and ANQGSEA. The CDR3 is 16 residues long. CDR3 sequence reads: CSVEVVLGLAVHEQYF. The CDR3 DNA sequence: TGCAGCGTTGAAGTGGTTTTGGGACTAGCGGTCCACGAGCAGTACTTC.

V gene TRBV29-1 combines with J gene TRBJ2-5; D is ambiguous. V was trimmed by 1 base and J by 5 bases, leaving 11 bases between them. Germline-derived CDR1 and CDR2 are SQVTM and ANQGSEA. CDR3 length: 13 residues. The CDR3 loop reads CSVEGAVSETQYF. Here the CDR3 DNA reads TGCAGCGTTGAAGGGGCAGTCTCCGAGACCCAGTACTTC.

The rearrangement links TRBV5-1 to TRBJ2-1, with 8 bases aligning to TRBD1. CDR1 and CDR2 from the germline V gene are SGHRS and YFSETQ. V trimming: 2 bases; J trimming: 4 bases; junction bases outside the gene matches: 11. This CDR3 contains 17 residues. CDR3 region: CASSFQTGGPGYNEQFF. Here the CDR3 DNA reads TGCGCCAGCAGCTTCCAAACAGGGGGACCAGGTTACAATGAGCAGTTCTTC.

A few counts support this clone. The chain employs TRBV21-1 and TRBJ1-2. TRBV21-1 is recorded as a pseudogene. This CDR3 is 15 amino acids long. The CDR3 here is CASSNRLTANYGYTF. CDR3 coding DNA: TGTGCCAGCAGCAATCGACTGACGGCTAACTATGGCTACACCTTC.

The V call is TRBV19, the J call TRBJ2-7; D gene ambiguous. Trimming cost V 11 bases and J 1 base, with 24 bases left between them. The length of the CDR3 is 16 residues. The germline V gene has CDR1 LNHDA and CDR2 SQIVND (reference sequence). CDR3: CADPDRGSPGSYEQYF. The CDR3 DNA follows: TGTGCCGACCCCGACCGCGGTTCTCCGGGTTCCTACGAGCAGTACTTC.

The chain links TRBV2 to TRBJ1-5, with TRBD1 matching 8 bases. The CDR3 length is 15 residues. The V and J ends lost 6 bases and 3 bases, in that order; junction bases with no gene match: 7. Germline V gene lookup returns CDR1 SNHLY and CDR2 FYNNEI. The CDR3 nucleotides are TGTGCCAGCAGCGGACAGGGAATTTTCAATCAGCCCCAGCATTTT. The encoded protein is CASSGQGIFNQPQHF. The complete variable domain, with remaining parts taken from reference TRBV2 and TRBJ1-5, reads EPEVTQTPSHQVTQMGQEVILRCVPISNHLYFYWYRQILGQKVEFLVSFYNNEISEKSEIFDDQFSVERPDGSNFTLKIRSTKLEDSAMYFCASSGQGIFNQPQHFGDGTRLSIL.

Only one count was recorded for this clone. Germline and junction disagree at one end, which may indicate a read error. Different DNA sequences within this sample yield the same CDR3. CDR3 nucleotides: TGCGCCAGCAGCCACACCGGGACTCCGTCCTCTGGGGCCAACGTCCTGACCTTC. Residues: CASSHTGTPSSGANVLTF. V usage is TRBV4-1 and J usage is TRBJ2-6, with D perhaps matching TRBD2 (6 bases). The CDR3 has 18 residues. From germline, CDR1 is MGHRA and CDR2 YSYEKL.

This chain joins TRBV18 and TRBJ2-1; 12 bases match TRBD1. This CDR3 has 15 residues. The junction had 2 bases not matched to a gene; V was cut back by 2 bases and J by 6 bases. CDR1 and CDR2 from the germline V gene are KGHSH and LQKENI. In nucleotides, the CDR3 is TGTGCCAGCTCACCAGGGACAGGGGGCCGCAATGAGCAGTTCTTC. This translates into CASSPGTGGRNEQFF.

This clone was seen a handful of times. V is TRBV6-6 and J is TRBJ2-1; 9 bases agree with TRBD1. Germline loops: CDR1 MNHNY, CDR2 SVGAGI (reference sequence). This CDR3 is 14 amino acids long. V lost 6 bases, J lost 9 bases, and 9 bases stayed unmatched. CDR3 sequence: CASSQRTGVAEQFF. CDR3 bases: TGTGCCAGCAGCCAACGGACAGGGGTGGCTGAGCAGTTCTTC.

CDR3 protein: CASSQRQGNTGELFF. The CDR3 nucleotides read TGCGCCAGCAGCCAAAGACAGGGGAACACCGGGGAGCTGTTTTTT. The gene calls are TRBV5-1 and TRBJ2-2; 7 bases map to TRBD1. This CDR3 has 15 amino acids. Losses at the gene ends were 4 bases for V and 1 base for J; bases not matched to a gene: 4. Germline CDR1 and CDR2: SGHRS and YFSETQ.

This clone was seen more than once but under ten times. V usage is TRBV27 and J usage is TRBJ2-3, with TRBD2 matching 8 bases. J gave up 1 base and V 0 bases, and 0 bases lay outside the gene matches. Germline V gene lookup returns CDR1 MNHEY and CDR2 SMNVEV (reference sequence). The CDR3 runs 15 residues. CDR3 in amino acids: CASSLSTSGTDTQYF. The CDR3 DNA reads TGTGCCAGCAGTTTATCGACTAGCGGCACAGATACGCAGTATTTT.

CDR3 loop: CASRYPWAPTEAFF. The CDR3 nucleotides are TGTGCCAGCAGATACCCATGGGCCCCCACTGAAGCTTTCTTT. V and J are TRBV28 and TRBJ1-1; D gene unclear. The CDR3 totals 14 residues. Per germline, CDR1 MDHEN and CDR2 SYDVKM. V was clipped by 6 bases and J by 4 bases, with 15 bases between them. The variable domain in full, with the rest retrieved from reference TRBV28 and TRBJ1-1, is DVKVTQSSRYLVKRTGEKVFLECVQDMDHENMFWYRQDPGLGLRLIYFSYDVKMKEKGDIPEGYSVSREKKERFSLILESASTNQTSMYLCASRYPWAPTEAFFGQGTRLTVV.

The V call is TRBV5-1, the J call TRBJ1-5; TRBD1 is a possible D gene (6 bases). This CDR3 is built from 15 residues. V lost 4 bases, J lost 0 bases, and 11 bases lay in between. Germline loops: CDR1 SGHRS, CDR2 YFSETQ. CDR3 DNA: TGCGCCAGCAGCCTACAGGGCAATAGCAATCAGCCCCAGCATTTT. This encodes CASSLQGNSNQPQHF.

This clone occurred a few times. The CDR3 reads CASSFGGPYEQYF. CDR3 coding DNA: TGTGCCAGCAGCTTCGGGGGGCCCTACGAGCAGTACTTC. This sequence joins TRBV7-9 and TRBJ2-7; a possible D gene is TRBD2 (7 bases). The length of the CDR3 is 13 residues. Trimming cost V 3 bases and J 2 bases, with 8 bases left between them. CDR1 and CDR2 (germline): SEHNR, FQNEAQ (reference sequence).

The chain combines TRBV7-2 with TRBJ1-2; 9 bases are shared with TRBD1. This CDR3 region has 15 residues. The J segment lost 8 bases and the V segment lost 3 bases, leaving 10 bases of the junction unmatched. CDR1 and CDR2 (germline): SGHTA, FQGNSA. CDR3 loop: CASSFDRGLVRGYTF. Written as DNA, the CDR3 is TGTGCCAGCAGCTTCGACAGGGGGTTAGTCCGCGGCTACACCTTC.

This clone has only one observation. The chain combines TRBV4-1 with TRBJ2-2, with D unclear. The CDR3 runs 14 residues. V lost 7 bases, J lost 1 base, and 10 bases lay in between. In germline, CDR1 is MGHRA, CDR2 YSYEKL. The DNA of the CDR3 is TGCGCCAGCACAATTTCAGGGAACACCGGGGAGCTGTTTTTT. This sequence encodes CASTISGNTGELFF.

This clone turned up a few times. The chain employs TRBV19 and TRBJ2-1; 8 bases are shared with TRBD2. V shed 8 bases, J shed 4 bases, and the junction held 10 bases outside the gene matches. This CDR3 region has 15 residues. Per germline, CDR1 LNHDA and CDR2 SQIVND (reference sequence). DNA for the CDR3: TGTGCCAGTGTCCGTATAGCGGGGCTATACAATGAGCAGTTCTTC. Residues: CASVRIAGLYNEQFF.

This clone is a singleton in its sample. This chain joins TRBV2 and TRBJ2-5, with 7 bases identical to TRBD2. The V gene's germline CDR1 is SNHLY and CDR2 FYNNEI. This CDR3 spans 15 amino acids. Trimming at V came to 7 bases and at J to 1 base, leaving 9 bases not matched to a gene. CDR3 loop: CASTIDRTSQETQYF. In DNA, the CDR3 is TGTGCCAGCACTATAGACCGGACTAGCCAAGAGACCCAGTACTTC.

The chain uses TRBV18 and TRBJ1-5, with a tentative D call TRBD1 (5 bases). This CDR3 is 14 amino acids long. Germline assignment: CDR1 KGHSH and CDR2 LQKENI. The germline V and J ends were trimmed by 2 bases and 4 bases, with 9 bases remaining between them. The CDR3 is CASSPGGGNQPQHF. The CDR3 DNA sequence: TGTGCCAGCTCACCAGGGGGAGGGAATCAGCCCCAGCATTTT.

The V gene is TRBV6-5, the J gene TRBJ1-4; D possibly corresponds to TRBD1 (6 bases). The CDR3 totals 14 residues. Germline V gene lookup returns CDR1 MNHEY and CDR2 SVGAGI. V lost 6 bases and J lost 6, with 14 bases in between. For the CDR3, the DNA is TGTGCCAGCAGAACGGGGGGGCTTTATGAAAAACTGTTTTTT. Amino acid sequence: CASRTGGLYEKLFF.